This TCR beta chain stems from a study of blood T cells in healthy people across ages. A second about 6 to 11 cycle PCR used barcoded and J-beta primers. MiXCR was run by TCRdb on the 5' RACE reads, yielding one entry per CDR3 protein. This repertoire shows 1,800,000 or so distinct CDR3 sequences, about two fifths found once; its top ten account for roughly 23%. This clonotype was observed once. The authors isolated at least 6.5 million PBMCs per sample. Between the trimmed V and J ends, which lost 4 bases and 3 bases, there was a span of 13 bases. Germline CDR1 DFQATT, CDR2 SNEGSKA (reference sequence). This CDR3 is built from 14 residues.

The sample was blood. This sequence joins TRBV20-1 and TRBJ1-3; TRBD1 is a possible D gene (6 bases). The TCR comes from a human donor in good health. CDR3 DNA sequence: TGCAGTGCTAAGGGGGATTCGTATGGAAACACCATATATTTT. Protein product: CSAKGDSYGNTIYF.